This T cell receptor (beta chain) stems from a study of spatial heterogeneity in lung cancer (dated by TCRdb to the late 2010s). Study-wide context: More beta-chain than alpha-chain transcripts were consistently detected, likely reflecting higher beta-chain transcript abundance. In tumor regions, TCR transcript counts showed a strong correlation with a T cell transcriptional module score derived from matched bulk RNA-seq. In the raw uncorrected reads, each unique combination of TCR and UMI appeared on average more than ten times. TCR alpha and beta repertoires were quantitatively compared across multiple tumor regions, matched nontumor lung and blood in non-small cell lung cancer. Nonsynonymous mutation counts, determined by whole-exome sequencing of tumor tissue, were related to features of the TCR repertoire. Both alpha and beta chains were TCR-sequenced in samples taken at surgery, namely 220 tumor regions, around 64 matched nontumor lung samples and some 53 PBMC samples. Overall study outcomes, separate from this receptor: Additional single-cell paired TCR alpha and beta sequencing was considered necessary to confirm, at a functional level, the hypothesis that regional TCRs recognize regional mutations. Estimated TCR-seq coverage of tumor T cells was only about 7.2% for alpha chains and roughly 13% for beta chains. Counts of ubiquitous and regional expanded TCRs correlated with counts of ubiquitous and regional nonsynonymous mutations, respectively. The tumor nonsynonymous mutation count correlated with the number of expanded alpha and beta TCRs within the tumor.

Libraries were prepared through 5' RACE. Data came from a NextSeq 500. The TCR library protocol attached a unique molecular identifier to each TCR cDNA molecule to allow correction of PCR and sequencing errors. On the authors' methods: TCR identification, UMI-based error correction and CDR3 extraction were all carried out with Decombinator tools. Expanded TCRs were defined as those above a frequency of 2 per 1,000, corresponding to the top 1% of the tumor frequency distribution. Expanded tumor TCRs were classed as regional if statistically deemed absent (corrected P<0.05) from at least one tumor region, otherwise ubiquitous. Rényi diversity was computed with the R vegan package after subsampling each repertoire 100 times to 5,000 TCRs. To build CDR3 similarity networks, amino acid triplet string-kernel similarity was used, and CDR3s were connected when their pairwise similarity was above 0.82. TCRdb ran its own pipeline on the public reads, namely fastp trimming at Q25 and MiXCR clone calling, and kept in-frame beta chains. CDR3 protein sequences are deduplicated, and each keeps its most common genes and DNA. None of the V and J calls come from the authors' own analysis; TCRdb made them. The sample table shows around 10,000 distinct CDR3 sequences, and over 11% are seen once. The top ten clonotypes cover approximately 15% of the sample.

The sample's time point label is to be understood as: sample taken at primary tumor resection. The donors were 70 or so patients from the lung TRACERx cohort who had early-stage, untreated non-small cell lung cancer. Without any cell sorting, TCR sequencing was performed on whole RNA extracted either from tumor and nontumor lung tissue or from cryopreserved PBMC samples. Patients were selected for TCR sequencing only if sufficient RNA was available from at least two tumor regions. Before selection, tumor and adjacent nontumor lung specimens were reviewed by a lung pathologist. This clonotype is medium-sized (0.01 to 0.1%) in its sample. Its antigen is not yet known. Qualities for individual bases were not recorded, and no much larger clone is one base off. This beta chain appears as a stray read in a library generated for alpha chains; its size is not informative. The CDR3 contains 14 residues, cysteine and phenylalanine counted. Only the CDR3 part of the read is kept: 42 bases, read in frame from the first base. The germline V gene specifies SGHAT as CDR1 and FQNNGV as CDR2. Compared with germline, V lacks 6 bases and J lacks 4 bases; bases without a gene match: 3.

This material consisted of lung tumor tissue, taken at surgery. Rearrangement joined TRBV11-2 to TRBJ2-1; 10 of the junction bases match TRBD2. This TCR came from a male donor with early-stage non-small cell lung cancer. The CDR3 reads as follows: CASSTSGKYNEQFF. The nucleotides are TGTGCCAGCAGTACTAGCGGGAAGTACAATGAGCAGTTCTTC.